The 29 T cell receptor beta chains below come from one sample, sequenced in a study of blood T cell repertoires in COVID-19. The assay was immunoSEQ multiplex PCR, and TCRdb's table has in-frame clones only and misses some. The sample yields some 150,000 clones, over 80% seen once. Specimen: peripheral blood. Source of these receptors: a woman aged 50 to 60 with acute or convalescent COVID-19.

The CDR3 DNA reads TGTGCCAGCAGCTTAGTAGCGGGGGCAGGCAATCAGCCCCAGCATTTT. Encoded protein: CASSLVAGAGNQPQHF. This chain joins TRBV7-8 and TRBJ1-5; TRBD1 is a possible D gene (6 bases). V was shortened by 1 base and J by 2 bases, with 12 bases between the two germline ends. CDR3 length equals 16 residues. Germline V gives CDR1 SGHVS, CDR2 FQNEAQ.

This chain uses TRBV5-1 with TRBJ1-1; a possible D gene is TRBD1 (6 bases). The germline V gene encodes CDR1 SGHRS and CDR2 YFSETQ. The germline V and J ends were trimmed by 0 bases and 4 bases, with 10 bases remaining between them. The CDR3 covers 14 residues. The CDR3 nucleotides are TGCGCCAGCAGCTTGGAGGGGGGGACCACTGAAGCTTTCTTT. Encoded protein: CASSLEGGTTEAFF. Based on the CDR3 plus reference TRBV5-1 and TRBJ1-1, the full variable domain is KAGVTQTPRYLIKTRGQQVTLSCSPISGHRSVSWYQQTPGQGLQFLFEYFSETQRNKGNFPGRFSGRQFSNSRSEMNVSTLELGDSALYLCASSLEGGTTEAFFGQGTRLTVV.

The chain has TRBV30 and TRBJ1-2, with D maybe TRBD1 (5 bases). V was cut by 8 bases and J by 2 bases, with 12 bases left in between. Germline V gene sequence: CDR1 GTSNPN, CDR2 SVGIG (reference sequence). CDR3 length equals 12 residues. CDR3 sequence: CAHKGINYGYTF. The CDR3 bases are TGTGCCCACAAGGGGATCAACTATGGCTACACCTTC.

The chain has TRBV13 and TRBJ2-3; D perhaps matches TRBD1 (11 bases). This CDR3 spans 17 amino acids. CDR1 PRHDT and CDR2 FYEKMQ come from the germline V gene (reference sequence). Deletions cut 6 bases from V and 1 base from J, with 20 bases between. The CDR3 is CASSRDRGTSGTDTQYF. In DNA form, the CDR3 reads TGTGCCAGCAGTCGGGACAGGGGGACTAGCGGCACAGATACGCAGTATTTT.

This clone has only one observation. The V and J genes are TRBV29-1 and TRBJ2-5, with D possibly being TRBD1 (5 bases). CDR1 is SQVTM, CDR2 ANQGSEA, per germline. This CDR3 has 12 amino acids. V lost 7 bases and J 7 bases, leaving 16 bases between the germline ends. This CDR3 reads CSGGPQRGTQYF. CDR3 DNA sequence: TGCAGCGGGGGCCCGCAAAGGGGGACCCAGTACTTC.

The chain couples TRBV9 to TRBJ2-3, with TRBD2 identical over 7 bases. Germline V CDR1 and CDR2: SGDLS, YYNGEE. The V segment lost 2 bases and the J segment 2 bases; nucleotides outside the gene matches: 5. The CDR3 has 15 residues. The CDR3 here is CASSVVSGHTDTQYF. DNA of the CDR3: TGTGCCAGCAGCGTCGTTAGCGGGCACACAGATACGCAGTATTTT.

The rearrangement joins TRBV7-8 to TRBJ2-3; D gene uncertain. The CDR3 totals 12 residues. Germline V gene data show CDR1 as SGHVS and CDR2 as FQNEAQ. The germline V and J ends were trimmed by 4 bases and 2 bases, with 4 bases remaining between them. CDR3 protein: CASSSYTDTQYF. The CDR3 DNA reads TGTGCCAGCAGCTCCTACACAGATACGCAGTATTTT.

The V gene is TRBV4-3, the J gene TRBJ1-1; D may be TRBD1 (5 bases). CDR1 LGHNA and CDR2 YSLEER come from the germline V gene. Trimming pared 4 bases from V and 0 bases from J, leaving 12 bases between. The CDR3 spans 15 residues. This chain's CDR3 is CASSPRGSLNTEAFF. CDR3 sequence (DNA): TGCGCCAGCAGCCCGCGGGGCAGTCTGAACACTGAAGCTTTCTTT.

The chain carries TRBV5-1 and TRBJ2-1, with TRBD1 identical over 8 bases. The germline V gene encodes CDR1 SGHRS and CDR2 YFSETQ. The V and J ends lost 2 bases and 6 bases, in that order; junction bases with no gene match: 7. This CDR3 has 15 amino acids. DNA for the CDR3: TGCGCCAGCAGCTTCGGACAGGGTGTAGGCAATGAGCAGTTCTTC. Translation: CASSFGQGVGNEQFF.

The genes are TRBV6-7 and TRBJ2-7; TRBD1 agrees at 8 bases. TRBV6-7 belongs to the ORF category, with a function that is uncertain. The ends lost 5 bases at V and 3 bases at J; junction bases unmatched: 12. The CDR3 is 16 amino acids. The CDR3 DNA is TGTGCCAGCAGTCCCGAAGGGATGGGGACAGGCTACGAGCAGTACTTC. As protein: CASSPEGMGTGYEQYF.

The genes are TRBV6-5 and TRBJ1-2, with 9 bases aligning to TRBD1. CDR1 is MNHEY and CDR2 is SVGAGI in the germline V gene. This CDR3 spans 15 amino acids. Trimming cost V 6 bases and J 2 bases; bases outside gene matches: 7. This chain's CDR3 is CASRDSQGANYGYTF. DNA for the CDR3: TGTGCCAGCAGAGATTCACAGGGGGCGAACTATGGCTACACCTTC.

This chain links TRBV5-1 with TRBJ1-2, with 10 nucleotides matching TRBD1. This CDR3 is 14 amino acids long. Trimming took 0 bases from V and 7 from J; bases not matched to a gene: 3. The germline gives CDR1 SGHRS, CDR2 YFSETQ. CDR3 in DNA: TGCGCCAGCAGCTTGGAAGGGACAGGGGTTGGCTACACCTTC. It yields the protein CASSLEGTGVGYTF. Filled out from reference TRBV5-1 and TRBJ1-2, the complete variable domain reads KAGVTQTPRYLIKTRGQQVTLSCSPISGHRSVSWYQQTPGQGLQFLFEYFSETQRNKGNFPGRFSGRQFSNSRSEMNVSTLELGDSALYLCASSLEGTGVGYTFGSGTRLTVV.

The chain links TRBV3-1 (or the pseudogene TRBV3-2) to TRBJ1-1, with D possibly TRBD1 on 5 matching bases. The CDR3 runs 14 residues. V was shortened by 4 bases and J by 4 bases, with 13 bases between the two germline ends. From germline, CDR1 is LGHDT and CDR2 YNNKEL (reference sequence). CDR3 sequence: CASSRSGGITEAFF. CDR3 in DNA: TGTGCCAGCAGCCGGTCGGGGGGAATCACTGAAGCTTTCTTT.

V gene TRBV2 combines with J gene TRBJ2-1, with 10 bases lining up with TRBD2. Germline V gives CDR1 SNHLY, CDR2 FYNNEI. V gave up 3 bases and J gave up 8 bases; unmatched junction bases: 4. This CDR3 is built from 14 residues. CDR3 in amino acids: CASSDGLAGDEQFF. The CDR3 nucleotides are TGTGCCAGCAGTGACGGTCTAGCGGGAGATGAGCAGTTCTTC. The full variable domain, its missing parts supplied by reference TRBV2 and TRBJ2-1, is EPEVTQTPSHQVTQMGQEVILRCVPISNHLYFYWYRQILGQKVEFLVSFYNNEISEKSEIFDDQFSVERPDGSNFTLKIRSTKLEDSAMYFCASSDGLAGDEQFFGPGTRLTVL.

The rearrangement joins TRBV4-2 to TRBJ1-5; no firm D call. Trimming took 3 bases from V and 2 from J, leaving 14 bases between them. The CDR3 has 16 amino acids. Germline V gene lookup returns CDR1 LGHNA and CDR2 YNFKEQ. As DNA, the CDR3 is TGTGCCAGCAGCCAGCAGGCCGGAGGAGGCAATCAGCCCCAGCATTTT. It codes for CASSQQAGGGNQPQHF.

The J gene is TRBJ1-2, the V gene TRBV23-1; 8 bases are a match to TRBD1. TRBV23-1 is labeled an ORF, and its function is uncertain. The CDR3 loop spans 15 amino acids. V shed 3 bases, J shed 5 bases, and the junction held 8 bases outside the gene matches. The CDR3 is CASSQGQEQNYGYTF. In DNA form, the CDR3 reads TGCGCCAGCAGTCAGGGACAGGAACAAAATTATGGCTACACCTTC.

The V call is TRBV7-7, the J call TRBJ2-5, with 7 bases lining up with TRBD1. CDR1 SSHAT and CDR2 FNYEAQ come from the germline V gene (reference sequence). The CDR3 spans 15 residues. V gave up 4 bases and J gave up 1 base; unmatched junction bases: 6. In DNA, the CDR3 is TGTGCCAGCAGCTCCTACAGGGGCCCCCAAGAGACCCAGTACTTC. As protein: CASSSYRGPQETQYF.

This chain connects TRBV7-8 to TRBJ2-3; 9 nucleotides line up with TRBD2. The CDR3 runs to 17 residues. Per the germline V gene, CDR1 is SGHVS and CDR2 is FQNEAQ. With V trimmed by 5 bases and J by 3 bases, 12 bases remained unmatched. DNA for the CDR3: TGTGCCAGCAGCCCAAGATCCAGGACTAGCGAAACAGATACGCAGTATTTT. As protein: CASSPRSRTSETDTQYF.

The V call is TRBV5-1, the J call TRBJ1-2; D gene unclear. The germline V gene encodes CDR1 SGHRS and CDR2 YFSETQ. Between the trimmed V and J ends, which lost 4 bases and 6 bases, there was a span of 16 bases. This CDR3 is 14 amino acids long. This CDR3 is CASSEPTASDGYTF. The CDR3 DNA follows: TGCGCCAGCAGCGAGCCAACAGCCTCTGATGGCTACACCTTC.

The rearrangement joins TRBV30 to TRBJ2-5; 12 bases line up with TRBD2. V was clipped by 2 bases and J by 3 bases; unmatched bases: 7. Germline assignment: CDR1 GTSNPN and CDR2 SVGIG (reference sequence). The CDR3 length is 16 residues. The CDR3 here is CAWSTGLAGRKETQYF. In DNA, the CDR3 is TGTGCCTGGAGTACCGGACTAGCGGGACGGAAAGAGACCCAGTACTTC.

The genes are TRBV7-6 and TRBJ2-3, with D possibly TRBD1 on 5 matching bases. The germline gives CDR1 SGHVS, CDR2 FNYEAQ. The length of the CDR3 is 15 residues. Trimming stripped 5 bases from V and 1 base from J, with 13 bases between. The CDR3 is CASSERGEGTDTQYF. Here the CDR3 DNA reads TGTGCCAGCAGCGAAAGGGGCGAGGGCACAGATACGCAGTATTTT.

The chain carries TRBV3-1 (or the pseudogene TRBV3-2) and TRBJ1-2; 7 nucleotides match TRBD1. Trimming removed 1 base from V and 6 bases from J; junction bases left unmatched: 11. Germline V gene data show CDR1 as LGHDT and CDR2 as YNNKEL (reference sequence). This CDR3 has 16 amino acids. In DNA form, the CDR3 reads TGTGCCAGCAGCCAAGGCACCCTTGGGACAGCCCATGGCTACACCTTC. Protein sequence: CASSQGTLGTAHGYTF.

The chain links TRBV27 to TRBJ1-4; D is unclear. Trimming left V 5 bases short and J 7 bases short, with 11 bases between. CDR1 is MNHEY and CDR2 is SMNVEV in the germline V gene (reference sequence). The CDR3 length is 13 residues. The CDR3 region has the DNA TGTGCCAGCAGTGACGGGTATCTTGAAAAACTGTTTTTT. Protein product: CASSDGYLEKLFF.

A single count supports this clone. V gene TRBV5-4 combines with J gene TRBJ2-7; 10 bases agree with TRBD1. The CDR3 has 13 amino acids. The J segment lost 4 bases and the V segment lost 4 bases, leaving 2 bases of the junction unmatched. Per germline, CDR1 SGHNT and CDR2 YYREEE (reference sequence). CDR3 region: CASSRDRGYEQYF. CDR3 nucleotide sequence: TGTGCCAGCAGCCGGGACAGGGGTTACGAGCAGTACTTC.

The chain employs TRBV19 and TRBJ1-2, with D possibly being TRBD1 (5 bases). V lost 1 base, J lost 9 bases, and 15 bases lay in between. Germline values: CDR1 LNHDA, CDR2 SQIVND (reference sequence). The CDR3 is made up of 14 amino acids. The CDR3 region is CASSIALLTARYTF. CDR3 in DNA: TGTGCCAGTAGTATAGCCCTCTTGACAGCGCGCTACACCTTC.

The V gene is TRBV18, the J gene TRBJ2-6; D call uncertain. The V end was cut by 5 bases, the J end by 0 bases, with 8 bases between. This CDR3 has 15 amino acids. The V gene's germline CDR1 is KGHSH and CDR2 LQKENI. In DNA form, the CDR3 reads TGTGCCAGCTCAGGAGTTAGCTCTGGGGCCAACGTCCTGACTTTC. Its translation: CASSGVSSGANVLTF.

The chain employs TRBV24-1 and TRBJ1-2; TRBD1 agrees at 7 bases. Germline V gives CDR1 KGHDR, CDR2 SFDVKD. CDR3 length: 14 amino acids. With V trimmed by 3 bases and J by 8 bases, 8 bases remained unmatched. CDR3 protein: CATSDETGMGGYTF. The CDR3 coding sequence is TGTGCCACCAGTGATGAGACAGGGATGGGAGGCTACACCTTC.

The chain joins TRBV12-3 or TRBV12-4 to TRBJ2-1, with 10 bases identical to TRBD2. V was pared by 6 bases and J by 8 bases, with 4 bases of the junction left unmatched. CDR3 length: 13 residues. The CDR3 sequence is CASRTSGMDEQFF. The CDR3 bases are TGTGCCAGCAGAACTAGCGGGATGGATGAGCAGTTCTTC.

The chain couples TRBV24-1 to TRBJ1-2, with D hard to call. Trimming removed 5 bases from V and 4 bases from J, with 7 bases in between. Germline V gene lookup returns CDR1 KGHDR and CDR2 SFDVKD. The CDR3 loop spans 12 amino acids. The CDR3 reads CATSGGGYGYTF. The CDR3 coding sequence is TGTGCCACCAGTGGTGGCGGCTATGGCTACACCTTC.